This T cell receptor beta chain was sequenced during a study of T cells in Graves' hyperthyroidism and ophthalmopathy. Study-level findings and limits: Blood shared most expanded thyroid clonotypes above 0.001.

This clonotype was detected only a few times. The antigen is not known. RNA transcripts yielded amplified TCR beta CDR3 regions. HTBI primers drove first-round RT-PCR of the TCR CDR3. TCRdb recomputed calls from the multiplex PCR reads with MiXCR, one row per CDR3 protein. The repertoire has some 270,000 distinct CDR3 sequences, roughly an eighth of them found once; the top ten carry approximately 7.9%. The V and J ends lost 6 bases and 8 bases respectively, with 20 bases between them. The CDR3 contains 15 residues. Germline V CDR1 and CDR2: MNHNS, SASEGT. This TCR came from a woman between 40 and 55 years old with Graves' hyperthyroidism. Input material: blood. The J gene is TRBJ2-1, the V gene TRBV6-1; D unclear. Here the CDR3 DNA reads TGTGCCAGCAGACTTTCTACGGCCTACGTACATGAGCAGTTCTTC. Encoded protein: CASRLSTAYVHEQFF.